A selection of T cell receptor beta chains follows, all from one sample in a study of blood T cell repertoires in COVID-19. Repertoires were generated with immunoSEQ multiplex PCR, while TCRdb's copy carries only in-frame clones and drops some. The table includes tens of thousands of clones, approximately 86% detected once. The specimen sequenced was peripheral blood. The receptors originated from a woman in her fifties or sixties with acute or convalescent COVID-19. CDR3s include the opening cysteine and the closing phenylalanine or tryptophan. The order of the fields is D gene, V gene, clone size, J gene, CDR3 DNA, CDR3 protein. D genes are given only for firm matches. The size entry is marked missing in some rows and otherwise reads once, few, many or a size class.

TRBD2,TRBV5-6,few,TRBJ2-7,TGTGCCAGCAGCACCCGGACTAGCGGGGACTCCTACGAGCAGTACTTC,CASSTRTSGDSYEQYF
TRBD2,TRBV5-4,once,TRBJ2-1,TGTGCCTGTCAACTAGCGGGGGGATACAATGAGCAGTTCTTC,CACQLAGGYNEQFF
NA,TRBV5-1,NA,TRBJ2-2,TGCGCCAGCAGTGTCAGTAACACCGGGGAGCTGTTTTTT,CASSVSNTGELFF
TRBD1,TRBV2,once,TRBJ1-2,TGTGCCAGCAGTCGACTGATCGATAAGGCGGCCGGGACAGCGAACTATGGCTACACCTTC,CASSRLIDKAAGTANYGYTF
NA,TRBV28,NA,TRBJ1-2,TGTGCCAGCAGTTTGCCCGGAGGCTTTTATGGCTACACCTTC,CASSLPGGFYGYTF
NA,TRBV4-1,NA,TRBJ2-3,TGCGCCAGCAGCCAAGGTCAGTACCGCACAGATACGCAGTATTTT,CASSQGQYRTDTQYF
NA,TRBV11-1,NA,TRBJ2-1,TGTGCCAGCAGGGGACCCAGGGGTTCCTACAATGAGCAGTTCTTC,CASRGPRGSYNEQFF
NA,TRBV5-6,NA,TRBJ2-3,TGTGCCAGCAGCTTCCTTTTTACAGATACGCAGTATTTT,CASSFLFTDTQYF
NA,TRBV7-9,NA,TRBJ1-5,TGTGCCAGCAGCCCGGACGGGAAGGGCAATCAGCCCCAGCATTTT,CASSPDGKGNQPQHF
TRBD1,TRBV5-1,NA,TRBJ1-2,TGCGCCAGCAGCTTGCAAAACCGGGACAGGGGATATGGCTACACCTTC,CASSLQNRDRGYGYTF
NA,TRBV7-2,NA,TRBJ1-1,TGTGCCAGCAGCCCCATGTCGGGGAACACTGAAGCTTTCTTT,CASSPMSGNTEAFF
NA,TRBV4-2,NA,TRBJ1-6,TGTGCCAGCAGCCCCCTATGGGGAGGGGATTCACCCCTCCACTTT,CASSPLWGGDSPLHF
NA,TRBV5-6,NA,TRBJ2-7,TGTGCCAGCAGATCTACGGGGACAGCGGGGGTTTACGAGCAGTACTTC,CASRSTGTAGVYEQYF